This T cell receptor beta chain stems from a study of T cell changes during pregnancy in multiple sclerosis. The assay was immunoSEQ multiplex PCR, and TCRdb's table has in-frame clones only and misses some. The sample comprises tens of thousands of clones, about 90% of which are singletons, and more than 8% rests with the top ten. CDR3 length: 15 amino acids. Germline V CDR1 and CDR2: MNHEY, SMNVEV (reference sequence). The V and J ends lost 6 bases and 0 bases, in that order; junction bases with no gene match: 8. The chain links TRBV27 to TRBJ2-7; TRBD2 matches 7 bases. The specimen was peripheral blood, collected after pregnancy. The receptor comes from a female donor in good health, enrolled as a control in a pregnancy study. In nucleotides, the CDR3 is TGTGCCAGCAGCCTGGGGCGGGAGATCTCCTACGAGCAGTACTTC. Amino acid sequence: CASSLGREISYEQYF.